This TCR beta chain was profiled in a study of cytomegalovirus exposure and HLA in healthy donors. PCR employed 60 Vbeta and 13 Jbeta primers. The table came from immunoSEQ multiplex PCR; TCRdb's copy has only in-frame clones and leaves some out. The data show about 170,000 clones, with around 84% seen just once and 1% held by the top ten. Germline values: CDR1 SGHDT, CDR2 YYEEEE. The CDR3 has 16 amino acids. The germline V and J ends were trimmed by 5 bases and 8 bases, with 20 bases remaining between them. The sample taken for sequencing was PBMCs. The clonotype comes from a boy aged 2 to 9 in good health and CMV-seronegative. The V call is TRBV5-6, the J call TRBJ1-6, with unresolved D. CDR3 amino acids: CASSSTWEVADSPLHF. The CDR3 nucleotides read TGTGCCAGCAGTTCGACTTGGGAGGTGGCGGATTCACCCCTCCACTTT.